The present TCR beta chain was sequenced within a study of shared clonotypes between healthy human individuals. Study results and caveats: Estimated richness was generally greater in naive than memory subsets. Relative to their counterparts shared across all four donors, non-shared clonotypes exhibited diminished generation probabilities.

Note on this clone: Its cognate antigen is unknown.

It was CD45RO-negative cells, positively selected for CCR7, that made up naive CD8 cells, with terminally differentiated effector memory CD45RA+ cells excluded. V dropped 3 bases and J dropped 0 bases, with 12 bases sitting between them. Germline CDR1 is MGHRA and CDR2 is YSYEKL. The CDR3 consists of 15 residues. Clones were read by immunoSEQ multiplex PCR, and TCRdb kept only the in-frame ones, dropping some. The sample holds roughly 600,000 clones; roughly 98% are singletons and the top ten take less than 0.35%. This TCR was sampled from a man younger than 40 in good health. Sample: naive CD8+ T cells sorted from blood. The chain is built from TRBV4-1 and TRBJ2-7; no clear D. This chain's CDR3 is CASSQGITSSYEQYF. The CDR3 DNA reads TGCGCCAGCAGCCAGGGAATTACGAGCTCCTACGAGCAGTACTTC.